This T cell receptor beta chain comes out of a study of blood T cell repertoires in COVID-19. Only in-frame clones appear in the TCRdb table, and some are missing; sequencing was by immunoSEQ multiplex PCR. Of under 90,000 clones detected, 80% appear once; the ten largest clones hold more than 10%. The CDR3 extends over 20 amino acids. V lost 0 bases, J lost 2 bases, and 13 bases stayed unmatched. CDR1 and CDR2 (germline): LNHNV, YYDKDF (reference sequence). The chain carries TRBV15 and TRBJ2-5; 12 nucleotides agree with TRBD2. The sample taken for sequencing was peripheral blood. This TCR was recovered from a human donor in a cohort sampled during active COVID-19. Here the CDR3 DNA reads TGTGCCACCAGCAGAGATTTGAGTACTAGCGGGAGGAGGAGACAAGAGACCCAGTACTTC. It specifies CATSRDLSTSGRRRQETQYF.